The TCR beta chain described here comes from a study of T cell repertoires in cytomegalovirus infection. Study-wide context: An indication of both CMV infection and matching HLA type came from public TCR beta signatures. General study results and limits: In two of eight donors, the top clonotype was HLA-C-restricted CMV-specific.

MiXCR, run by TCRdb on the reads, gives a single entry per CDR3 protein. The sample has 500,000 or so distinct CDR3 sequences, about 17% seen once. This clonotype appeared many times. The antigen is not known. Input material: CD8+ T cells from PBMCs. This receptor was obtained from a human donor in good health (CMV status not recorded). Some clones in this sample may be carry-over from other donors' samples.

CDR3 amino acids: CASSLPGTNYEQYF. The DNA for the CDR3 is TGTGCCAGCAGCTTACCCGGGACAAATTACGAGCAGTACTTC. The rearrangement links TRBV11-2 to TRBJ2-7, with D perhaps TRBD1 (6 bases). The CDR3 is made up of 14 amino acids. With 2 bases removed from V and 4 bases from J, the gap between germline ends came to 12 bases. Germline CDR1 SGHAT, CDR2 FQNNGV. Together with reference TRBV11-2 and TRBJ2-7, the CDR3 gives the full variable domain: EAGVAQSPRYKIIEKRQSVAFWCNPISGHATLYWYQQILGQGPKLLIQFQNNGVVDDSQLPKDRFSAERLKGVDSTLKIQPAKLEDSAVYLCASSLPGTNYEQYFGPGTRLTVT.